Presented here are 10 T cell receptor beta chains from one specimen sequenced in a study of T-cell reconstitution after alpha-beta-depleted transplantation in children. The TCRbeta library was prepared with unique molecular identifiers. TCRdb re-called the PCR reads through MiXCR, storing one row per CDR3 protein. Here the sample spans around 800,000 distinct CDR3 sequences, about 16% being singletons. The sequencing here drew on PBMCs, mostly from graft donor cells, taken 360 days after TCRalphabeta/CD19-depleted stem cell transplant. The receptors were gathered from a male patient aged 10-17 years who had a stem cell transplant for acute lymphoblastic leukemia, so the T cells may come from the graft donor.

CDR3 nucleotide sequence: TGCGCCAGCACCAGGACTAGCGGCTACACCGGGGAGCTGTTTTTT. This gives the protein CASTRTSGYTGELFF. The chain recombines TRBV4-1 with TRBJ2-2; TRBD2 aligns across 10 bases. Germline V gene sequence: CDR1 MGHRA, CDR2 YSYEKL. The CDR3 totals 15 residues. V shed 7 bases, J shed 3 bases, and the junction held 5 bases outside the gene matches.

DNA for the CDR3: TGTGCCAGCAGCTTAATGGGAATTAGCACAGATACGCAGTATTTT. Translation gives CASSLMGISTDTQYF. J is TRBJ2-3 and V is TRBV7-3; D remains unclear. CDR3 size: 15 residues. Trimming removed 1 base from V and 0 bases from J, with 8 bases in between. The germline CDR1 and CDR2 sequences are SGHTA and FQGTGA.

This clonotype turned up a few times. The J gene is TRBJ2-7, the V gene TRBV12-3 or TRBV12-4, with 9 bases fitting TRBD1. The CDR3 spans 15 residues. The V segment lost 6 bases and the J segment 3 bases; nucleotides outside the gene matches: 9. The CDR3 region has the DNA TGTGCCAGCAGCCTTGCCGGGACAGGGTACTACGAGCAGTACTTC. Protein product: CASSLAGTGYYEQYF.

This chain connects TRBV29-1 to TRBJ2-5, with 14 bases matching TRBD2. The length of the CDR3 is 16 residues. Germline V CDR1 and CDR2: SQVTM, ANQGSEA. J was trimmed by 5 bases and V by 4 bases; bases with no gene match: 9. The CDR3 here is CSVGRLAGGMRETQYF. CDR3 DNA sequence: TGCAGCGTTGGTAGACTAGCGGGAGGGATGAGGGAGACCCAGTACTTC.

J is TRBJ2-7 and V is TRBV4-1; 11 bases are a match to TRBD2. Germline V gene data show CDR1 as MGHRA and CDR2 as YSYEKL. The CDR3 is 19 amino acids. With V trimmed by 0 bases and J by 0 bases, 10 bases remained unmatched. DNA for the CDR3: TGCGCCAGCAGCCAAGAACCCCAAGGACTAGCGGGTGGCTCCTACGAGCAGTACTTC. It codes for CASSQEPQGLAGGSYEQYF.

The V gene is TRBV20-1, the J gene TRBJ2-1; D is possibly TRBD2 (5 bases). The CDR3 consists of 13 residues. CDR1 is DFQATT, CDR2 SNEGSKA, per germline (reference sequence). The V end lost 6 bases, the J end lost 9 bases, and 18 bases lay between the germline ends. CDR3 residues: CSAPASPYGEQFF. The CDR3 bases are TGCAGTGCCCCGGCTAGCCCGTATGGTGAGCAGTTCTTC.

The rearrangement uses TRBV6-5 and TRBJ2-4; perhaps TRBD2 as D (6 bases). Germline V gives CDR1 MNHEY, CDR2 SVGAGI. The germline V and J ends were trimmed by 4 bases and 6 bases, with 16 bases remaining between them. This CDR3 contains 15 residues. CDR3 loop: CASSSLKVGGNIQYF. The DNA of the CDR3 is TGTGCCAGCAGTTCCCTTAAGGTGGGGGGAAACATTCAGTACTTC.

This clonotype was counted a few times. The genes are TRBV4-1 and TRBJ1-4; 11 bases map to TRBD1. Germline V gives CDR1 MGHRA, CDR2 YSYEKL. The V segment lost 0 bases and the J segment 8 bases; nucleotides outside the gene matches: 8. The CDR3 has 17 amino acids. CDR3 residues: CASSQEGTGGYGEKLFF. In nucleotides, the CDR3 is TGCGCCAGCAGCCAAGAGGGGACAGGGGGTTACGGAGAAAAACTGTTTTTT.

The rearrangement joins TRBV15 to TRBJ2-1; tentative D call: TRBD1 (7 bases). V lost 2 bases and J lost 6, with 8 bases in between. The CDR3 is made up of 13 amino acids. Germline V gives CDR1 LNHNV, CDR2 YYDKDF (reference sequence). The CDR3 DNA follows: TGTGCCACCAGCAGACAGGGGGGCAATGAGCAGTTCTTC. Protein product: CATSRQGGNEQFF.

This clonotype was picked up a small number of times. This chain uses TRBV4-1 with TRBJ2-7; TRBD2 matches 7 bases. In germline, CDR1 is MGHRA, CDR2 YSYEKL. There are 16 residues in the CDR3. The J segment lost 5 bases and the V segment lost 1 base, leaving 11 bases of the junction unmatched. DNA for the CDR3: TGCGCCAGCAGCCAAGTGGGTACTAGCGTCACCAACGAGCAGTACTTC. It yields the protein CASSQVGTSVTNEQYF.